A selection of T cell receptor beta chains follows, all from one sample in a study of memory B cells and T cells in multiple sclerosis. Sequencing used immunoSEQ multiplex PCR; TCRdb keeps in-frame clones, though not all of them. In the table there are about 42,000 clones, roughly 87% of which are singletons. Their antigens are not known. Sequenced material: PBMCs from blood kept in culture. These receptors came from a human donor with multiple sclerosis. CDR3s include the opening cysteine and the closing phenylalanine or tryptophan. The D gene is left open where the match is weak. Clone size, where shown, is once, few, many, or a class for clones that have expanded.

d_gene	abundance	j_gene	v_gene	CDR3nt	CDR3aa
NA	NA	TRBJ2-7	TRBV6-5	TGTGCCAGCAGTTACAGAGATGAGCAGTACTTC	CASSYRDEQYF
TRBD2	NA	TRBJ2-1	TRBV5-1	TGCGCCAGCAGGACCGGGACTAGCGGTAGCTACAATGAGCAGTTCTTC	CASRTGTSGSYNEQFF
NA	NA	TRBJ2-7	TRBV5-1	TGCGCCAGCAGCTCGCCTACCTTCGAGCAGTACTTC	CASSSPTFEQYF
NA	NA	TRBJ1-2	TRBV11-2	TGTGCCAGCAGCTTTAGCGTTCAGGGAAATGGCTACACCTTC	CASSFSVQGNGYTF
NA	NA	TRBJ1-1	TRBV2	TGTGCCAGCAGTTCTGGGCCCCGGGCTTTCTTT	CASSSGPRAFF
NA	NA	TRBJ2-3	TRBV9	TGTGCCAGCAGCGCGATAAGGTCGGGGGACTCTAGCACAGATACGCAGTATTTT	CASSAIRSGDSSTDTQYF
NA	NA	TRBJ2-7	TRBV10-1	TGCGCCAGCAGCCCTAACCGGGGCCTCGAGCAGTACTTC	CASSPNRGLEQYF
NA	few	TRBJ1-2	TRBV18	TGTGCCAGCTCACCACCGGGGCAGCCCAGAAGCTATGGCTACACCTTC	CASSPPGQPRSYGYTF
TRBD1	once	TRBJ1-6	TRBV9	TGTGCCAGCAGCGGTGGACAGGGGAATTCACCCCTCCACTTT	CASSGGQGNSPLHF
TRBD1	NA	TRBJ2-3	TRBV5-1	TGCGCCAGCAGCGTAGGGACAGTTGCTACAGATACGCAGTATTTT	CASSVGTVATDTQYF
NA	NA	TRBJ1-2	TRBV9	TGTGCCAGCAGCGTACGAGGAGGGGGCTATGGCTACACCTTC	CASSVRGGGYGYTF
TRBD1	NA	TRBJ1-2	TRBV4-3	TGCGCCAGCAGCCAAGATGCTGCAGGGGGGACGGGCTATGGCTACACCTTC	CASSQDAAGGTGYGYTF
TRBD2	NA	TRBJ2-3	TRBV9	TGTGCCAGCAGCGTATTCCCTAGCGGGGGCGCGAATACGCAGTATTTT	CASSVFPSGGANTQYF
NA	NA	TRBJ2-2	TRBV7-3	TGTGCCAGCAGCTTATCTTGGGATACGGACACCGGGGAGCTGTTTTTT	CASSLSWDTDTGELFF
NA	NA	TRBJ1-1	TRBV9	TGTGCCAGCAGCCGTAGCAACTTACGGAACACTGAAGCTTTCTTT	CASSRSNLRNTEAFF
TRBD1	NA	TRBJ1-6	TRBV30	TGTGCCAGTCCCCGGAAGGGACAGTCTAATTCACCCCTCCACTTT	CASPRKGQSNSPLHF
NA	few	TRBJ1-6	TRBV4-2	TGTGCCAGCAGCCAAGAGGTGAATTCACCCCTCCACTTT	CASSQEVNSPLHF
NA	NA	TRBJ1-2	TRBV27	TGTGCCAGCAGTTTATACCCCCCACAGGGCTTCGCTTCCTATGGCTACACCTTC	CASSLYPPQGFASYGYTF
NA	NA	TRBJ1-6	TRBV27	TGTGCCAGCAGTTTAAGGGGAAATTCACCCCTCCACTTT	CASSLRGNSPLHF
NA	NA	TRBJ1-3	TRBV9	TGTGCCAGCAGCGTCGGGACACCTGGAAACACCATATATTTT	CASSVGTPGNTIYF
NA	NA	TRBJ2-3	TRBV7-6	TGTGCCAGCAGCCCCCCGCAGCGGGATACGCAGTATTTT	CASSPPQRDTQYF
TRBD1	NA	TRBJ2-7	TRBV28	TGTGCCAGCACCTATGGGGCAGGGGGCTCCTACGAGCAGTACTTC	CASTYGAGGSYEQYF
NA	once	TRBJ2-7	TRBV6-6	TGTGCCAGCAGTTACGGCAGGGCCTACGAGCAGTACTTC	CASSYGRAYEQYF
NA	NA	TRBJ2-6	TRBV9	TGTGCCAGCAGGGACCGGGACGGCCAGTACTCTGGGGCCAACGTCCTGACTTTC	CASRDRDGQYSGANVLTF
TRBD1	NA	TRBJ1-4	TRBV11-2	TGTGCCAGCAGCTTAGACCGGACAGGGGGCGAACATGAAAAACTGTTTTTT	CASSLDRTGGEHEKLFF
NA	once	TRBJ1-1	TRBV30	TGTGCCTGGAGTGTCGGGAACACTGAAGCTTTCTTT	CAWSVGNTEAFF
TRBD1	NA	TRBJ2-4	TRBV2	TGTGCCAGCAAGGTTACAGGGGGGAACATTCAGTACTTC	CASKVTGGNIQYF
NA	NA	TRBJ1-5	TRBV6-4	TGTGCCAGCAGTGACGAGGTGAGCCAGCCCCAGCATTTT	CASSDEVSQPQHF